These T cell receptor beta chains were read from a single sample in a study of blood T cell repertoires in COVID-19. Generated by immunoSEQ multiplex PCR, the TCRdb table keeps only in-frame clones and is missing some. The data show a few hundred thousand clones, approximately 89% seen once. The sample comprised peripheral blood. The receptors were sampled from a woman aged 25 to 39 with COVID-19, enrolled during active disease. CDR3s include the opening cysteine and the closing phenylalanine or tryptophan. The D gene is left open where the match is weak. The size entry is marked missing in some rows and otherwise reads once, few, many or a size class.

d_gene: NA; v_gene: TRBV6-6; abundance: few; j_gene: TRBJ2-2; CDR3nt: TGTGCCAGCAGTTACGGGCCCGGCCGGGAGCTGTTTTTT; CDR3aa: CASSYGPGRELFF
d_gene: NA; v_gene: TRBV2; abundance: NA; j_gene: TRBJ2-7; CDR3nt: TGTGCCAGCAGTGATCAAGGGGCGCGGTACGAGCAGTACTTC; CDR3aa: CASSDQGARYEQYF
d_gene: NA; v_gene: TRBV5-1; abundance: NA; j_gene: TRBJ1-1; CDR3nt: TGCGCCAGCAGCTCGGACAGAATGAACACTGAAGCTTTCTTT; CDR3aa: CASSSDRMNTEAFF
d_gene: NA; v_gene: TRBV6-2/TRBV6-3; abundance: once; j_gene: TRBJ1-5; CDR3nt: TGTGCCAGCAGTTACTCGATCTCGACACCCTGGAGCAATCAGCCCCAGCATTTT; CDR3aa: CASSYSISTPWSNQPQHF
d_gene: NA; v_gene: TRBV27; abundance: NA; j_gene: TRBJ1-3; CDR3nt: TGTGCCAGCAGTTCTGACAGCTCTGGAAACACCATATATTTT; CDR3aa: CASSSDSSGNTIYF
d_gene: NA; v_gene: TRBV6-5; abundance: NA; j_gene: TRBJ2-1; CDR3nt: TGTGCCAGCAGTTACGTGGAGGGGAGTGAGCAGTTCTTC; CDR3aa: CASSYVEGSEQFF
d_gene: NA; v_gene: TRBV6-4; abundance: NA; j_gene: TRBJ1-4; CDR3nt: TGTGCCAGCAGTGACGACGGGCCGATGTTGGGGCTCCCTAATGAAAAACTGTTTTTT; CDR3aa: CASSDDGPMLGLPNEKLFF
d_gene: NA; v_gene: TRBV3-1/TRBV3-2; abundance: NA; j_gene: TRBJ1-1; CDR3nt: TGTGCCAGCAGCCAAGATCAGTCCTCAGCGGCTTTCTTT; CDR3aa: CASSQDQSSAAFF
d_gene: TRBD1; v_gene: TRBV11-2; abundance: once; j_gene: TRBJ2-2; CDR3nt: TGTGCCAGCAGCTCGTACAGGGGCACCGGGGAGCTGTTTTTT; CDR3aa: CASSSYRGTGELFF
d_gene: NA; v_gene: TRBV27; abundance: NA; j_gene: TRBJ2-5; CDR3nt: TGTGCCAGCAGTTCCACGGGTCGCCTCCCTCGAGGAGAGACCCAGTACTTC; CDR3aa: CASSSTGRLPRGETQYF
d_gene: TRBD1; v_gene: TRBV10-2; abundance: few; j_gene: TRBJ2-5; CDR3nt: TGCGCCAGCAGTGGGACAGGGGAAGAGACCCAGTACTTC; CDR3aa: CASSGTGEETQYF
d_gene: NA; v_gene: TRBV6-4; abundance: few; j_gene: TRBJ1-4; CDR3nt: TGTGCCAGCAGGAACAGGCGGACTAATGAAAAACTGTTTTTT; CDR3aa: CASRNRRTNEKLFF
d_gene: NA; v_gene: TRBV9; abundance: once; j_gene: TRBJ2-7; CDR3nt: TGTGCCAGCAGCGTAGCAGGGGACTACGAGCAGTACTTC; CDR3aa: CASSVAGDYEQYF
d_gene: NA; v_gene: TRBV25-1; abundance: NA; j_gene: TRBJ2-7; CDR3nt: TGTGCCAGCAGTCGAGGTTGGGACTCCTCCTACGAGCAGTACTTC; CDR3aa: CASSRGWDSSYEQYF
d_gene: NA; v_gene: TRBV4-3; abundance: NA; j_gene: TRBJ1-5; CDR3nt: TGCGCCAGCAGCCAAGCCAACGGTAATCAGCCCCAGCATTTT; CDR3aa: CASSQANGNQPQHF
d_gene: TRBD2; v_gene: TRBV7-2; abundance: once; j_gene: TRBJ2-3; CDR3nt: TGTGCCAGCAGCTCCAATCCGACTAGCGGGAGGGATACGCAGTATTTT; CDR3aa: CASSSNPTSGRDTQYF
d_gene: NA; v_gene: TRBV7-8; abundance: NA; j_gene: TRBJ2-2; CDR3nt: TGTGCCAGCAACGGACAGATTCACCCCGGGGAGCTGTTTTTT; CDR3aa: CASNGQIHPGELFF
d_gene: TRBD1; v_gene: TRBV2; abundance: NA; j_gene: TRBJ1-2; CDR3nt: TGTGCCAGCAGTGTGGGACAGGGGGGCTATGGCTACACCTTC; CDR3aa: CASSVGQGGYGYTF
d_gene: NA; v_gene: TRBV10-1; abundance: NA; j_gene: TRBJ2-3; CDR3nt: TGCGCCAGCAGTTCCTCAGCAGCGGGCGGACGGGTCGAGCAGTATTTT; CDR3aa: CASSSSAAGGRVEQYF
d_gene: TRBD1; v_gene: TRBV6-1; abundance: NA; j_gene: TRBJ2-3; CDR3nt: TGTGCCAGCAGTGCCATATTGAACAGGGGTCACTACACAGATACGCAGTATTTT; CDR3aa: CASSAILNRGHYTDTQYF
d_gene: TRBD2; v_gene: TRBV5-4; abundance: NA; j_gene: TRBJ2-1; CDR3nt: TGTGCCAGCAGCTTGGGGGGGACTAGCGGGAAGGATGAGCAGTTCTTC; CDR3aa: CASSLGGTSGKDEQFF
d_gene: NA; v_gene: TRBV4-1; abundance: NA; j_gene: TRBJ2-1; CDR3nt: TGCGCCAGCAGCCAAGATTCCGTCGGGGAGCTTGAGCAGTTCTTC; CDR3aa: CASSQDSVGELEQFF
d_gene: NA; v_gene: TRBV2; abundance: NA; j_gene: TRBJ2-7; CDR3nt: TGTGCCAGCGGGGGCAGAGAGCAGTACTTC; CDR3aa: CASGGREQYF
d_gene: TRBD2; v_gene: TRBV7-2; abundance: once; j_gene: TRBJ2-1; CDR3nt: TGTGCCAGCAGCTTTTCGCTAGCGGGAACCTACAATGAGCAGTTCTTC; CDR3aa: CASSFSLAGTYNEQFF
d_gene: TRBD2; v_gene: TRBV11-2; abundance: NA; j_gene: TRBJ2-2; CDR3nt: TGTGCCAGCAGACGACTAGCGGGAGACACCGGGGAGCTGTTTTTT; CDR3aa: CASRRLAGDTGELFF
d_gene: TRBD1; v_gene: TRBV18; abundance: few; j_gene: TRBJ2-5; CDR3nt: TGTGCCAGCTCACCCCGACAGGGGGAGACCCAGTACTTC; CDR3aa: CASSPRQGETQYF
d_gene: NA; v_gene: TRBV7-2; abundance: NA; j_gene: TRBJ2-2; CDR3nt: TGTGCCAGCAGCCCTTGGAGGTCCGGGGAGCTGTTTTTT; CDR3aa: CASSPWRSGELFF
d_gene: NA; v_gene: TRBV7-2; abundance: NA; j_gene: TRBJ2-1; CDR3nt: TGTGCCAGCAGCCCAACGAGGGACTTCGACAATGAGCAGTTCTTC; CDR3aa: CASSPTRDFDNEQFF
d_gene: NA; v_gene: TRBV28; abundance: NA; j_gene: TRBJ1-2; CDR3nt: TGTGCCAGCAGTTTATGGGCAGGGGCTGGCGGCTACACCTTC; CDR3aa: CASSLWAGAGGYTF
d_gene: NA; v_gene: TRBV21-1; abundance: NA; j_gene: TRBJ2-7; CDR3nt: TGTGCCAGCAGCAAAGCGCAGGGGGTTCAGTGGGGGTGTCACTACGAGCAGTACTTC; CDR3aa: CASSKAQGVQWGCHYEQYF
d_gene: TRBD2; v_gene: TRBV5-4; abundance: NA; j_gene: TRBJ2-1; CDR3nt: TGTGCCAGCAGCTTGGATTTGGGGGGGACTAGCGGCTACAATGAGCAGTTCTTC; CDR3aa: CASSLDLGGTSGYNEQFF
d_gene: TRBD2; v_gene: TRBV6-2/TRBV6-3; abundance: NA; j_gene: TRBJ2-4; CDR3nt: TGTGCCAGCAGTCCCGGGACTAGCGGGGGGAGGGGCAAAAACATTCAGTACTTC; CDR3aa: CASSPGTSGGRGKNIQYF
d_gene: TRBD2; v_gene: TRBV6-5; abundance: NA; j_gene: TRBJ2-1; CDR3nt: TGTGCCAGCAGTTACAGGGGACTAGCAAGGCATGAGCAGTTCTTC; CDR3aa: CASSYRGLARHEQFF
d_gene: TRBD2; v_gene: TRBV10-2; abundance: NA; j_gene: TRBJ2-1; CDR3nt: TGCGCCAGCAGGACTAGCGGGATCAACTACAATGAGCAGTTCTTC; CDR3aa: CASRTSGINYNEQFF
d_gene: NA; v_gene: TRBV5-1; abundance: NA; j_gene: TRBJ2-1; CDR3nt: TGCGCCAGCAGCTTGGGTACAGGAACGAATGAGCAGTTCTTC; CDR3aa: CASSLGTGTNEQFF
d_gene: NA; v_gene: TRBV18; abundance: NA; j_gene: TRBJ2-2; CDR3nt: TGTGCCAGCTCACCACCGAGTGACACCGGGGAGCTGTTTTTT; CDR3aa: CASSPPSDTGELFF
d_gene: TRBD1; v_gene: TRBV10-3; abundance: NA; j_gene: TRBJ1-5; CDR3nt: TGTGCCATCAGCGCCCGGGACAGGGAGCCCCAGCATTTT; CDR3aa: CAISARDREPQHF
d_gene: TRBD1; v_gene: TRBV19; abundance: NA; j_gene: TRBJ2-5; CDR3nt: TGTGCCAGTAGTATAATAGGACAGGGTCGGCGAGAGACCCAGTACTTC; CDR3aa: CASSIIGQGRRETQYF
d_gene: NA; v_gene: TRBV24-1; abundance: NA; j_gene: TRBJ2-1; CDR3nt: TGTGCCACCAGTGACCCGAATCGAGGTGAGCAGTTCTTC; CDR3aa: CATSDPNRGEQFF
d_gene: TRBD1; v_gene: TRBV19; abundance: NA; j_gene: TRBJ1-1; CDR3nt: TGTGCCAGTAGTATAGGGGGACAGCCCATGAACACTGAAGCTTTCTTT; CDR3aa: CASSIGGQPMNTEAFF
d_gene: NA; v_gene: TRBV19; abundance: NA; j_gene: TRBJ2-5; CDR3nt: TGTGCCAGTAAGGGGCGGTCCGAAGAGACCCAGTACTTC; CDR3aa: CASKGRSEETQYF
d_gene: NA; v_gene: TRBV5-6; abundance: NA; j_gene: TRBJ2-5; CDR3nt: TGTGCCAGCAGCTTGGTCTTACAGGGAGAGACCCAGTACTTC; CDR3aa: CASSLVLQGETQYF
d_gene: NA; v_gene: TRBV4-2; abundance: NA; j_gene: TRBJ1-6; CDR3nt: TGTGCCAGCAGCCAAGAAACAGGCGATTCACCCCTCCACTTT; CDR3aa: CASSQETGDSPLHF
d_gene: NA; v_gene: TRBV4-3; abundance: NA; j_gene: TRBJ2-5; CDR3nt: TGCGCCAGCAGCCAAGATCTCGTCACCACTTACCAAGAGACCCAGTACTTC; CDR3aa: CASSQDLVTTYQETQYF
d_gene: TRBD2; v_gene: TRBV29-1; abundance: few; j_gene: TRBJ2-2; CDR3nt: TGCAGCGTTCAATTAGCGGGAACCGGGGAGCTGTTTTTT; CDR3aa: CSVQLAGTGELFF
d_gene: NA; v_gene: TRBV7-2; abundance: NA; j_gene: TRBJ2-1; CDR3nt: TGTGCCGGTGGGGGGGGCGGCTACAATGAGCAGTTCTTC; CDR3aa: CAGGGGGYNEQFF
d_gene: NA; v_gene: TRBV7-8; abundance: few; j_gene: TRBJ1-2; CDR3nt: TGTGCCAGCAGCTCTAGGTTGCCGGGAATGAACTATGGCTACACCTTC; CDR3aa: CASSSRLPGMNYGYTF
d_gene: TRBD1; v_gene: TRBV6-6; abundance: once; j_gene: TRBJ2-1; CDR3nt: TGTGCCAGCAGCGTTGACAGGGATTCCTACAATGAGCAGTTCTTC; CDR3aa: CASSVDRDSYNEQFF
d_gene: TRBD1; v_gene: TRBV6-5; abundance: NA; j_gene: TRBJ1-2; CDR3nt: TGTGCCAGCAGTAAAACAGGGGTTATCAGCGGCTACACCTTC; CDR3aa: CASSKTGVISGYTF
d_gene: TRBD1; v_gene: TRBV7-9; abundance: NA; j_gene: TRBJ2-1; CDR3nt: TGTGCCAGCAACGGATGGACAGGGCCCCCCTACAATGAGCAGTTCTTC; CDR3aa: CASNGWTGPPYNEQFF
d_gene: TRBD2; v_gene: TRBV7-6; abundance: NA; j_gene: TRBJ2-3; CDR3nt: TGTGCCAGCAGCTTAACTCGCGGGAGGGACACAGATACGCAGTATTTT; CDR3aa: CASSLTRGRDTDTQYF